The rows below give T cell receptor beta chains drawn from one sample of a study of cytomegalovirus exposure and HLA in healthy donors. Measured with immunoSEQ multiplex PCR; TCRdb has only the in-frame clones, and not every one. Of roughly 100,000 clones listed, 75% to 85% are singletons. The sample was PBMCs. All receptors derive from a young man in good health and CMV-seronegative. The CDR3 runs from the conserved cysteine through the conserved F or W. D genes are given only for firm matches. Size is omitted from some rows. Given values are once, few, many or a class for expanded clones.

V,length,J,D,size,DNA,CDR3
TRBV4-2,16,TRBJ2-1,TRBD2,.,TGTGCCAGCAGCCAAGGTAGCGGGAGCCCCTACAATGAGCAGTTCTTC,CASSQGSGSPYNEQFF
TRBV27,15,TRBJ2-3,TRBD2,.,TGTGCCAGCAGTCCCCGACGGGAGGCAGCAGATACGCAGTATTTT,CASSPRREAADTQYF
TRBV4-1,14,TRBJ1-2,TRBD1,few,TGCGCCAGCAGCCCTACACGGGACAGTTATGGCTACACCTTC,CASSPTRDSYGYTF
TRBV13,14,TRBJ1-1,.,once,TGTGCCAGCAGCTTCCAAGCCAGGCGGGGTGAAGCTTTCTTT,CASSFQARRGEAFF
TRBV2,15,TRBJ1-4,TRBD1,few,TGTGCCAGCAGTGCACAGGGGCAAGAGAATGAAAAACTGTTTTTT,CASSAQGQENEKLFF
TRBV28,12,TRBJ2-1,.,.,TGTGCCAGCAGCGGACTGTACAATGAGCAGTTCTTC,CASSGLYNEQFF
TRBV29-1,14,TRBJ1-2,.,.,TGCAGCGTGGCCGGGTCTCCTACTTTTTATGGCTACACCTTC,CSVAGSPTFYGYTF
TRBV5-1,15,TRBJ2-1,TRBD2,.,TGCGCCAGCAGCTTGACTAGCGGGAGTTTCCATGAGCAGTTCTTC,CASSLTSGSFHEQFF
TRBV19,12,TRBJ2-7,.,few,TGTGCCAGTAGTTCGACTAGCTACGAGCAGTACTTC,CASSSTSYEQYF
TRBV28,15,TRBJ1-1,.,.,TGTGCCAGCAGGTCGTGGGGCAGCTTGAACACTGAAGCTTTCTTT,CASRSWGSLNTEAFF
TRBV7-3,14,TRBJ2-1,.,once,TGTGCCAGCAGCTCGGACAGCTCCTACAATGAGCAGTTCTTC,CASSSDSSYNEQFF
TRBV2,14,TRBJ2-7,.,.,TGTGCCAGCCGTCTAGCGCCACAAGCCTACGAGCAGTACTTC,CASRLAPQAYEQYF
TRBV7-8,17,TRBJ2-6,.,.,TGTGCCAGCAGCTCATTTTCACAGGGCTCTGGGGCCAACGTCCTGACTTTC,CASSSFSQGSGANVLTF
TRBV29-1,12,TRBJ1-2,.,few,TGCAGCGTTGCGACAGAAGGTTATGGCTACACCTTC,CSVATEGYGYTF
TRBV15,14,TRBJ1-1,.,.,TGTGCCACCAGCAGCCTCGGGGGGGAGGGTGAAGCTTTCTTT,CATSSLGGEGEAFF
TRBV30,11,TRBJ1-1,.,.,TGTGCCTGGACAGGCACCCAAGAAGCTTTCTTT,CAWTGTQEAFF
TRBV10-3,16,TRBJ1-5,.,.,TGTGCCATCAGTGAGTTTGGCAGGGATTTGGATCAGCCCCAGCATTTT,CAISEFGRDLDQPQHF
TRBV13,15,TRBJ1-1,.,.,TGTGCCAGCAGCCCAGGCGGGGCCTTTTCCACTGAAGCTTTCTTT,CASSPGGAFSTEAFF
TRBV7-8,13,TRBJ1-2,.,.,TGTGCCAGCAGCTCCTGGCCGGGGGATGGCTACACCTTC,CASSSWPGDGYTF
TRBV5-4,17,TRBJ1-3,.,once,TGTGCCAGCAGCTTGCTAGCGGACAGACTCTCTGGAAACACCATATATTTT,CASSLLADRLSGNTIYF
TRBV5-4,14,TRBJ1-2,TRBD1,.,TGTGCCAGCAGCCGACGGGACAGAAACTATGGCTACACCTTC,CASSRRDRNYGYTF
TRBV21-1,12,TRBJ1-1,.,.,TGTGCCAGCAGCAACACAGACACTGAAGCTTTCTTT,CASSNTDTEAFF